The subject of this entry is one T cell receptor beta chain. The antigen is not known. This sample is part of a study of CD8 T cells in Susac syndrome. Regarding the study as a whole: Susac-specific public clones were found in both the total CD8+ and the CD8+ TEMRA repertoires, with around 16 in the former and several in the latter.

The CDR3 covers 14 residues. From germline, CDR1 is SGHTA and CDR2 FQGNSA. The J segment lost 6 bases and the V segment lost 3 bases, leaving 4 bases of the junction unmatched. An input of roughly 0.45 to 1 ug of RNA was subjected to reverse transcription using random hexamers. TCRdb called the immunoSEQ multiplex PCR reads again in MiXCR, with one record for every CDR3 protein. The top ten hold about 0.28% of the sample, which has about 120,000 distinct CDR3 sequences, roughly 94% seen once. The sequenced sample consisted of CD8+ T cells from PBMCs. The clonotype comes from a human donor with Susac syndrome. The gene calls are TRBV7-2 and TRBJ2-7; 11 bases agree with TRBD2. CDR3 DNA: TGTGCCAGCAGCTTTGATAGCGGGGGGGGCGAGCAGTACTTC. This gives the protein CASSFDSGGGEQYF.